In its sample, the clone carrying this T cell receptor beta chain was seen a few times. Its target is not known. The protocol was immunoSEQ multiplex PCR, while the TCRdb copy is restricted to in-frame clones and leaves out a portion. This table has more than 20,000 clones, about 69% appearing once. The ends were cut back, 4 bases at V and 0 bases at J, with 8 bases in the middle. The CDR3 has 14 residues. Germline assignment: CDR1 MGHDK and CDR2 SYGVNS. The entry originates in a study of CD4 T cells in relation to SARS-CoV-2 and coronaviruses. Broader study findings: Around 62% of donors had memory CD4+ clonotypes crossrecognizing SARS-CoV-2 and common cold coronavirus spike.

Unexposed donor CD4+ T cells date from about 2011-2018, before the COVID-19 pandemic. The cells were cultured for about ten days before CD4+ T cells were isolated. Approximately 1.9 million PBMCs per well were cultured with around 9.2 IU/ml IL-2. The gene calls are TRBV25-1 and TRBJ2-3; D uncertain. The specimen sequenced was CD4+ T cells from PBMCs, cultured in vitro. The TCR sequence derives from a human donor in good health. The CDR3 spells CASSGPISTDTQYF. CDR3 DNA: TGTGCCAGCAGTGGCCCGATCAGCACAGATACGCAGTATTTT.